This T cell receptor (beta chain) was retrieved from a study of blood T cell repertoires in COVID-19. Study-wide context: Material from acute and convalescent COVID-19 was sourced from the United States, Italy and Spain.

Clones were read by immunoSEQ multiplex PCR, and TCRdb kept only the in-frame ones, dropping some. The sample holds roughly 80,000 clones, about 85% seen once. V shed 3 bases and J 6 bases; nucleotides not matched to a gene: 9. CDR1 and CDR2 from the germline V gene are KGHDR and SFDVKD. CDR3 length: 15 residues. The sample taken for sequencing was peripheral blood. This chain joins TRBV24-1 and TRBJ1-2, with 7 bases aligning to TRBD1. The sequence was collected from an older woman with acute or convalescent COVID-19. CDR3 bases: TGTGCCACCAGTGATGACCACGGACAGGCGAATGGCTACACCTTC. This sequence encodes CATSDDHGQANGYTF.